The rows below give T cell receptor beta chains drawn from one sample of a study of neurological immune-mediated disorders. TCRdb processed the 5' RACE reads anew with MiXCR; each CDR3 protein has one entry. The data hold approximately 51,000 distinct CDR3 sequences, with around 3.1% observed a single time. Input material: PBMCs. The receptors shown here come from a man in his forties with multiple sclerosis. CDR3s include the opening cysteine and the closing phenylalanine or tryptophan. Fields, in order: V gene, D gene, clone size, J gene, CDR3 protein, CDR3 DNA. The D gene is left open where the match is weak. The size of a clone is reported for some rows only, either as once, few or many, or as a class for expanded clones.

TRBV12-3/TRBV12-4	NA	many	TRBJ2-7	CASQSSAGEQYF	TGTGCCAGCCAATCTAGCGCTGGCGAGCAGTACTTC
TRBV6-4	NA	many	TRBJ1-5	CASSEGSNQPQNF	TGTGCCAGCAGCGAAGGTAGCAATCAGCCCCAGAATTTT
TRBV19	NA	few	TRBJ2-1	CASSPESGGGLNEQFF	TGTGCCAGTAGTCCTGAGTCCGGGGGCGGACTCAATGAGCAGTTCTTC
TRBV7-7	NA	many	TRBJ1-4	CASSFRGSFVIEEKLFF	TGTGCCAGCAGCTTTCGGGGAAGCTTCGTAATTGAGGAAAAACTGTTTTTT
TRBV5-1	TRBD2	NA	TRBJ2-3	CASSFLAGNPPDTQYF	TGCGCCAGCAGTTTTCTAGCGGGGAACCCCCCAGATACGCAGTATTTT
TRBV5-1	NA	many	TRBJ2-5	CASSLGESETQYF	TGCGCCAGCAGCTTAGGGGAATCAGAGACCCAGTACTTC
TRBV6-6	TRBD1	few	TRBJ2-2	CASTSDRLNTGELFF	TGTGCCAGCACCTCGGACAGGTTAAACACCGGGGAGCTGTTTTTT
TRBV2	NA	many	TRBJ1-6	CASDSRSSYNSPLNF	TGTGCCAGCGACAGCAGAAGCTCCTATAATTCACCCCTCAACTTT
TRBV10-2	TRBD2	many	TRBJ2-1	CASSHLADGANEQFF	TGCGCCAGCAGTCACCTAGCGGATGGGGCCAATGAGCAGTTCTTC
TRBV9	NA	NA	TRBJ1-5	CASSDPGISNQPQHF	TGTGCCAGCAGCGACCCCGGGATCAGCAATCAGCCCCAGCATTTT
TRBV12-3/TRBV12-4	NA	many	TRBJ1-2	CASSLDPVVGGYTF	TGTGCCAGCAGTTTAGACCCGGTAGTAGGGGGCTACACCTTC
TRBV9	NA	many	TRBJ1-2	CASSVELRQESGYTF	TGTGCCAGCAGCGTAGAGCTCCGACAGGAAAGCGGCTACACCTTC
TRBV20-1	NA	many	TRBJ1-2	CSARADTGSQNYGYTF	TGCAGTGCTAGGGCCGACACCGGTTCTCAAAACTATGGCTACACCTTC
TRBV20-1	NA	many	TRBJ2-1	CSVAWGVRRFF	TGCAGTGTCGCATGGGGGGTGCGTCGGTTCTTC
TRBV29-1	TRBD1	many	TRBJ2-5	CSHDREETQYF	TGCAGCCACGACAGGGAGGAGACCCAGTACTTC
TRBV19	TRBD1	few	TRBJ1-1	CASGGQGAAFF	TGTGCCAGTGGCGGACAGGGGGCCGCTTTCTTT
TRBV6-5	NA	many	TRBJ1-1	CASSYSGGDNTEAFF	TGTGCCAGCAGTTACTCGGGGGGGGATAACACTGAAGCTTTCTTT
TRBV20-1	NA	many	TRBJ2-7	CSARGERLYEQYF	TGCAGTGCTAGGGGGGAACGTTTATACGAGCAGTACTTC
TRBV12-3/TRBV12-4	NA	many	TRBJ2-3	CASSGQFTDTQYF	TGTGCCAGCAGTGGACAGTTCACAGATACGCAGTATTTT
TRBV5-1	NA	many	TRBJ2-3	CASRDTDTQYF	TGCGCCAGCAGGGACACAGATACGCAGTATTTT
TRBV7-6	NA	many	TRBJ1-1	CASGGGRGTEAFF	TGTGCCAGCGGGGGGGGAAGGGGCACTGAAGCTTTCTTT
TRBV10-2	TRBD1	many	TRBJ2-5	CASAGTGGQTQYF	TGCGCCAGCGCCGGGACAGGGGGCCAGACCCAGTACTTC